Listed here are 8 T cell receptor beta chains from one sample, sequenced in a study of T cell repertoires in cytomegalovirus infection (dated by TCRdb to between 2019 and 2020). These receptors lack a known antigen. Read against the paper, the sample's treatment or condition label means: in vitro stimulation with specific CMV peptide epitopes to enrich CMV-specific T cells. Sequencing took place on an Illumina HiSeq 1500. Through fastp at Q25 and MiXCR, TCRdb rebuilt clones from the public reads, retaining in-frame beta chains. Here each entry gathers all rows of one CDR3 protein and keeps the most common genes and DNA. Across this sample there are roughly 500,000 distinct CDR3 sequences, with roughly 34% seen only once. The ten biggest clones cover 17% of the sample. The specimen comprised cultured PBMCs, sampled from culture after CMV antigen stimulation. These receptors originate from a human donor in good health (CMV status not recorded). Some clones in this sample may be carry-over from other donors' samples.

About this clonotype itself: Germline is not matched at one junction end, which may reflect a read error. The rearrangement uses TRBV24-1 and TRBJ1-6; possibly TRBD1 for D (6 bases). CDR3 length: 14 residues. Germline V gives CDR1 KGHDR, CDR2 SFDVKD. The CDR3 sequence: CATRGAGDNSHLHF. CDR3 nucleotides: TGTGCCACCAGAGGGGCAGGGGATAATTCACACCTCCACTTT.

This clonotype occurred a few times. The gene calls are TRBV7-9 and TRBJ1-1; TRBD1 aligns across 8 bases. After removal of 2 bases from V and 2 bases from J, the junction contained 10 bases not matched to a gene. CDR1 SEHNR and CDR2 FQNEAQ come from the germline V gene (reference sequence). The CDR3 loop spans 17 amino acids. CDR3 nucleotide sequence: TGTGCCAGCAGCTTAATTCTTGGGACAGGCCGAAACACTGAAGCTTTCTTT. Amino acid sequence: CASSLILGTGRNTEAFF.

This clonotype was seen many times. The V and J genes are TRBV11-2 and TRBJ2-5, with 8 bases identical to TRBD2. This CDR3 has 17 residues. CDR1 and CDR2 (germline): SGHAT, FQNNGV. With 3 bases clipped from V and 7 bases from J, the junction kept 16 bases outside the gene matches. The CDR3 DNA is TGTGCCAGCAGCTTCCCGCCTTCCGGACTAGCTGAAGCGACCCAGTACTTC. Amino acids: CASSFPPSGLAEATQYF.

V and J are TRBV4-3 and TRBJ2-3; 7 positions match TRBD2. The CDR3 has 15 residues. J lost 3 bases, V lost 3 bases, and 6 bases had no gene match. CDR1 and CDR2 (germline): LGHNA, YSLEER. CDR3 in DNA: TGCGCCAGCAGCCAGCAGCGGGAAGGAACAGATACGCAGTATTTT. Translation: CASSQQREGTDTQYF.

J is TRBJ2-2 and V is TRBV5-1; the match to TRBD2 covers 11 bases. The CDR3 is 16 amino acids. J lost 4 bases, V lost 5 bases, and 7 bases had no gene match. Germline CDR1 and CDR2: SGHRS and YFSETQ. CDR3 DNA sequence: TGCGCCAGCAGTCTACTAGCGGGAGTTGGCACCGGGGAGCTGTTTTTT. Protein product: CASSLLAGVGTGELFF.

In this sample, this clonotype turned up a few times. DNA of the CDR3: TGCAGCGCCCGGCTGGGCAGTGCGAACACCGGGGAGCTGTTTTTT. Residues: CSARLGSANTGELFF. The rearrangement uses TRBV29-1 and TRBJ2-2; D is unresolved. Trimming removed 7 bases from V and 0 bases from J, with 15 bases in between. The CDR3 totals 15 residues. Germline lookup yields CDR1 SQVTM and CDR2 ANQGSEA.

This clonotype was found a few times. The chain uses TRBV2 and TRBJ1-2; TRBD1 might be the D (5 bases). The CDR3 extends over 14 amino acids. Germline V gene sequence: CDR1 SNHLY, CDR2 FYNNEI. Trimming cost V 0 bases and J 5 bases, with 10 bases left between them. The CDR3 is CASSEALGEYGYTF. The CDR3 DNA reads TGTGCCAGCAGTGAAGCGCTGGGGGAGTATGGCTACACCTTC.

The table lists this clonotype with a few counts. This chain links TRBV7-2 with TRBJ2-3; 7 bases are shared with TRBD2. The CDR3 has 17 residues. The germline CDR1 and CDR2 sequences are SGHTA and FQGNSA. V lost 7 bases to trimming and J lost 3 bases; unmatched junction nucleotides: 16. The CDR3 protein is CASTERWGRAGTDTQYF. For the CDR3, the DNA is TGTGCCAGCACCGAGAGGTGGGGGAGGGCCGGTACAGATACGCAGTATTTT.